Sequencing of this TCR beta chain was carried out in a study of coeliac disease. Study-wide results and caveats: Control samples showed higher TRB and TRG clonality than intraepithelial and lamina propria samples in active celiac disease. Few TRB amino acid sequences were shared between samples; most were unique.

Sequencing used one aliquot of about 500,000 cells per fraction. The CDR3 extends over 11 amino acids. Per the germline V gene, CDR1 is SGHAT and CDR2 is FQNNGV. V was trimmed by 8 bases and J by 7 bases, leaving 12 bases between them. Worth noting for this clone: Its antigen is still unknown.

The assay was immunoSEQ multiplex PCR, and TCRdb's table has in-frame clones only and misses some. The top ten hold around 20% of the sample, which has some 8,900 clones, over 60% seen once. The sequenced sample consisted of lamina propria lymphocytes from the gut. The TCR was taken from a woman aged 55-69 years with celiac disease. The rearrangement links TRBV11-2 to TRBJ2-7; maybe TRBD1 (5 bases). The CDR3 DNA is TGTGCCAGCTTACTGGGGCAGGAGCAGTACTTC. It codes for CASLLGQEQYF.